Given below is one T cell receptor beta chain in context. This sample was taken from a study of T cells in tumors after PD-1 blockade. Clones were read by immunoSEQ multiplex PCR, and TCRdb kept only the in-frame ones, dropping some. The table records around 21,000 clones, over 70% of them present only once. Sequencing used PBMCs, obtained after anti-PD-1 therapy. This receptor was taken from a human donor with advanced basal cell or squamous cell carcinoma (not recorded which).

The CDR3 nucleotides read TGTGCCAGCACCCCGTTCGGGGAATACAATGAGCAGTTCTTC. Its protein product is CASTPFGEYNEQFF. The genes are TRBV28 and TRBJ2-1; tentative D call: TRBD2 (5 bases). V lost 7 bases to trimming and J lost 4 bases, with 14 bases between them. The germline gives CDR1 MDHEN, CDR2 SYDVKM. The CDR3 totals 14 residues.